This is a list of T cell receptor beta chains from one sample in a study of blood T cell repertoires in COVID-19. Sequencing used immunoSEQ multiplex PCR; TCRdb keeps in-frame clones, though not all of them. The sample gives fewer than 250,000 clones, about 83% of which show up once; more than 5% is in the top ten. The sample was peripheral blood. The source is a human donor in a cohort sampled during active COVID-19. Each CDR3 is given with its conserved first and last residue. A D gene is named only where the DNA matches it firmly. The size of a clone is reported for some rows only, either as once, few or many, or as a class for expanded clones.

TRBV7-2	TRBJ1-1	NA	once	TGTGCCAGCAGCTCTAGTCCTACAGGGTTCAGCACTGAAGCTTTCTTT	CASSSSPTGFSTEAFF
TRBV18	TRBJ2-4	TRBD1	NA	TGTGCCAGCTCACCCATAGAAGAGACAGGGAGCATTCAGTACTTC	CASSPIEETGSIQYF
TRBV5-1	TRBJ1-2	TRBD1	NA	TGCGCCAGCAGCTTGGCCTTGGGACAGTTCACCGGCTACACCTTC	CASSLALGQFTGYTF
TRBV29-1	TRBJ2-3	TRBD2	NA	TGCAGCTTTGAACTAGCGGGGTTAGATACGCAGTATTTT	CSFELAGLDTQYF
TRBV5-8	TRBJ2-2	TRBD2	NA	TGTGCCAGCAGCCGACTCCTCGGAGGCCTAGCGGGAGGAATCGGGGAGCTGTTTTTT	CASSRLLGGLAGGIGELFF
TRBV6-1	TRBJ2-7	NA	NA	TGTGCCAGCAGTGTAGGGGGAAACCCTAACTACGAGCAGTACTTC	CASSVGGNPNYEQYF
TRBV10-2	TRBJ2-7	TRBD2	NA	TGCGCCAGCAGTCGGAGCGGGAGCCGCGACGAGCAGTACTTC	CASSRSGSRDEQYF
TRBV10-1	TRBJ2-3	TRBD2	NA	TGCGCCAGCAGAGGACCGGGACTAGCGGGAGGAGAAACGCAGTATTTT	CASRGPGLAGGETQYF
TRBV4-1	TRBJ2-4	TRBD2	NA	TGCGCCAGCAGCCAATTAACTAGCGGGGGGGTAGTCAAAAACATTCAGTACTTC	CASSQLTSGGVVKNIQYF
TRBV21-1	TRBJ1-4	NA	NA	TGTGCCAGCAGCCAGCGGAAGGGGGCGCTTACTAATGAAAAACTGTTTTTT	CASSQRKGALTNEKLFF
TRBV18	TRBJ2-7	TRBD1	NA	TGTGCCAGCGCACCACAGGGGTCCCGCTCCTACGAGCAGTACTTC	CASAPQGSRSYEQYF
TRBV4-1	TRBJ2-7	NA	NA	TGCGCCAGCAGCCAAACAGGCTACGAGCAGTACTTC	CASSQTGYEQYF
TRBV5-6	TRBJ1-2	TRBD1	NA	TGTGCCAGCAGCTTTAGGGGGCGAGGCTACACCTTC	CASSFRGRGYTF
TRBV6-1	TRBJ2-1	TRBD2	NA	TGTGCCAGCAGTGCAAGAGGGCTGGCGGGGGGATACAATGAGCAGTTCTTC	CASSARGLAGGYNEQFF
TRBV7-3	TRBJ2-1	NA	NA	TGTGCCAGCAGCTTAATAGGGGGCAATGAGCAGTTCTTC	CASSLIGGNEQFF
TRBV6-1	TRBJ1-2	NA	NA	TGTGCCAGCAGTGAACCAGGGCTGGGCTACACCTTC	CASSEPGLGYTF
TRBV10-3	TRBJ2-3	NA	NA	TGTGCCATCGGGACGGGAGCGGAGGGCACAGATACGCAGTATTTT	CAIGTGAEGTDTQYF